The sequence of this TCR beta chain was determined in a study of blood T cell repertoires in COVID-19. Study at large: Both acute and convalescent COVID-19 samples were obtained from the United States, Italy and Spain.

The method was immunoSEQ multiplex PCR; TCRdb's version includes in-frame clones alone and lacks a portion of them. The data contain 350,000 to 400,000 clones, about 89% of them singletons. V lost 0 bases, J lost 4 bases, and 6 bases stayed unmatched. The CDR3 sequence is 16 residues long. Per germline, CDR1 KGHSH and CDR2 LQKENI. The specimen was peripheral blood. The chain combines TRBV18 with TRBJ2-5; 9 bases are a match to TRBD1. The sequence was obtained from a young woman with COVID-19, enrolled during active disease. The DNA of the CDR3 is TGTGCCAGCTCACCACCGGCGACAGGGGGGGGAGAGACCCAGTACTTC. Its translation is CASSPPATGGGETQYF.